The clone carrying this TCR beta chain was seen only a few times. Antigen specificity is unknown. The CDR3 contains 15 residues. Trimming removed 6 bases from V and 1 base from J, with 14 bases in between. Germline V lookup: CDR1 SGHTA, CDR2 FQGNSA. Primers used in a second PCR of roughly 6 to 12 cycles were a sample-barcoded 5' primer and a J-beta primer mix. TCRdb used MiXCR to reprocess the 5' RACE reads, holding one entry per CDR3 protein. The table has 800,000 to 1,000,000 distinct CDR3 sequences, about 48% seen once. The source of the sample is a study of blood T cells in healthy people across ages. General observations from the study: The fall in TCR beta diversity per million T cells was roughly linear with age.

The chain employs TRBV7-2 and TRBJ2-3; maybe TRBD2 (5 bases). Input material: blood. The sequence derives from a man aged 25 to 40 in good health. The CDR3 loop reads CASRGSVRGTDTQYF. The CDR3 region has the DNA TGTGCCAGCAGGGGCTCGGTGAGGGGCACAGATACGCAGTATTTT.